These 2 T cell receptor beta chains came from one sample sequenced in a study of T cell responses to AZD1222 COVID-19 vaccine. The table came from immunoSEQ multiplex PCR; TCRdb's copy has only in-frame clones and leaves some out. The data show about 100,000 clones, with about 89% seen just once and 2.5% to 3.5% held by the top ten. The sample was peripheral blood, taken 28 days after the second dose of the MenACWY control vaccine. These receptors all stem from an adult who received the MenACWY meningococcal vaccine as a control.

The chain recombines TRBV5-6 with TRBJ2-1, with 14 bases identical to TRBD2. CDR1 and CDR2 from the germline V gene are SGHDT and YYEEEE. The CDR3 is made up of 17 amino acids. V trimming: 4 bases; J trimming: 2 bases; junction bases outside the gene matches: 5. CDR3 DNA: TGTGCCAGCAGCCTGAGGGGACTAGCGGGGGCCTACAATGAGCAGTTCTTC. Translated: CASSLRGLAGAYNEQFF.

The chain couples TRBV11-2 to TRBJ1-1; D perhaps matches TRBD1 (5 bases). CDR1 and CDR2 from the germline V gene are SGHAT and FQNNGV. The CDR3 covers 15 residues. V gave up 5 bases and J gave up 1 base, with 14 bases separating them. The CDR3 region is CASSRITGANTEAFF. Written as DNA, the CDR3 is TGTGCCAGCAGCCGTATAACAGGAGCGAACACTGAAGCTTTCTTT.